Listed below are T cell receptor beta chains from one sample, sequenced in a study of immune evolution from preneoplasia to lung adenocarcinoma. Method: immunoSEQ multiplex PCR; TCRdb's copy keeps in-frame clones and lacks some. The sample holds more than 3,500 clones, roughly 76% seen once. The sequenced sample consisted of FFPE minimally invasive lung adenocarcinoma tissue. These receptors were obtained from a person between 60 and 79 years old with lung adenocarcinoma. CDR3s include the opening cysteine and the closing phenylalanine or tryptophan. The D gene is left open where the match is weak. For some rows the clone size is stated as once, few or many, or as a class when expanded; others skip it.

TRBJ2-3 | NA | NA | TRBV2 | CASSDGGLRTDTQYF | TGTGCCAGCAGTGACGGCGGGCTGAGAACAGATACGCAGTATTTT
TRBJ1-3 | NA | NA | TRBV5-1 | CASSSSLSGNTIYF | TGCGCCAGCAGCTCGAGCCTGAGTGGAAACACCATATATTTT
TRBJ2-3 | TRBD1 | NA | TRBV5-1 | CASAREPGTGSGTQYF | TGCGCCAGCGCAAGGGAACCCGGGACAGGGTCTGGTACGCAGTATTTT
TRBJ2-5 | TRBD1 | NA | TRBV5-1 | CASSMDRIQETQYF | TGCGCCAGCAGTATGGACAGGATTCAAGAGACCCAGTACTTC
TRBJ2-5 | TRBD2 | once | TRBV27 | CASSFAAGVLETQYF | TGTGCCAGCAGTTTTGCGGCGGGAGTACTGGAGACCCAGTACTTC
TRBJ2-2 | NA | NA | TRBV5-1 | CASSKREQGGMTGELFF | TGCGCCAGCAGTAAAAGGGAACAGGGCGGCATGACCGGGGAGCTGTTTTTT
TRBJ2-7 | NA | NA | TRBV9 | CASSVGGMKDEQYF | TGTGCCAGCAGCGTAGGAGGGATGAAGGACGAGCAGTACTTC
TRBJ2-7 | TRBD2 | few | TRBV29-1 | CSVAFAGGRTYEQYF | TGCAGCGTTGCATTCGCGGGAGGTAGGACCTACGAGCAGTACTTC
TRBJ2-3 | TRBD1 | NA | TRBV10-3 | CASRDSDRTDTQYF | TGTGCCAGCCGGGACAGCGATCGCACAGATACGCAGTATTTT
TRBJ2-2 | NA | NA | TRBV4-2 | CASSQDVNTGELFF | TGTGCCAGCAGCCAAGACGTGAACACCGGGGAGCTGTTTTTT
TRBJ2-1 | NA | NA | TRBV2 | CASNPRLLIGSEQFF | TGTGCCAGCAACCCGCGGCTACTAATAGGATCTGAGCAGTTCTTC
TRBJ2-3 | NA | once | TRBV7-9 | CASSTQGGRADTQYF | TGTGCCAGCAGCACACAGGGAGGTCGGGCAGATACGCAGTATTTT
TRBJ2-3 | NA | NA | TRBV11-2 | CASSLRSTGRGTDTQYF | TGTGCCAGCAGCTTAAGAAGTACAGGCCGAGGGACAGATACGCAGTATTTT
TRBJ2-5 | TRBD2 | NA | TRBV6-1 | CASGKREGQETQYF | TGTGCCAGCGGCAAGCGGGAGGGCCAAGAGACCCAGTACTTC
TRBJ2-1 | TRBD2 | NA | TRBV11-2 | CASSLRLAGAYNEQFF | TGTGCCAGCAGCTTGAGGCTAGCGGGGGCCTACAATGAGCAGTTCTTC
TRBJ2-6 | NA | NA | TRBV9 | CASEIKQSRANVLTF | TGTGCCAGCGAAATCAAACAAAGTCGGGCCAACGTCCTGACTTTC
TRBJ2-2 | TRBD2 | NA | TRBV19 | CASSPVAGGRNTGELFF | TGTGCCAGTAGTCCCGTAGCGGGAGGGCGGAACACCGGGGAGCTGTTTTTT
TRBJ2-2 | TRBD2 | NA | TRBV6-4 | CASSEAGDTGELFF | TGTGCCAGCAGTGAAGCGGGAGACACCGGGGAGCTGTTTTTT
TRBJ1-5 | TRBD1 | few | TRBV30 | CAWRSPGGGNQPQHF | TGTGCCTGGAGGTCCCCAGGGGGTGGCAATCAGCCCCAGCATTTT
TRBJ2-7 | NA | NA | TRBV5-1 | CASSEEGAYEQYF | TGCGCCAGCAGCGAGGAGGGCGCTTACGAGCAGTACTTC
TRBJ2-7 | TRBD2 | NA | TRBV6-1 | CASSDRLAGSHEQYF | TGTGCCAGCAGTGATCGACTAGCGGGATCCCACGAGCAGTACTTC
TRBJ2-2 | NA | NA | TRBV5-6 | CASSLEGRSTGELFF | TGTGCCAGCAGCTTGGAAGGGAGATCCACCGGGGAGCTGTTTTTT
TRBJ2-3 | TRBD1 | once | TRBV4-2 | CASSLDGTGGWSTDTQYF | TGTGCCAGCAGCTTGGACGGGACAGGGGGGTGGAGCACAGATACGCAGTATTTT
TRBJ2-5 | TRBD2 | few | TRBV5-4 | CASSLGGTSGRTQETQYF | TGTGCCAGCAGCTTGGGAGGGACTAGCGGGAGAACACAAGAGACCCAGTACTTC
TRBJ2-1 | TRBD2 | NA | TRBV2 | CASSEISIAGFMVNEQFF | TGTGCCAGCAGTGAAATTAGTATAGCGGGATTTATGGTTAATGAGCAGTTCTTC
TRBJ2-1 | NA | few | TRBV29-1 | CSGTGVHNEQFF | TGCAGCGGGACGGGAGTCCACAATGAGCAGTTCTTC
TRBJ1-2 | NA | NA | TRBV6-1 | CASSDESGTSWGYTF | TGTGCCAGCAGTGACGAGTCCGGGACTTCTTGGGGCTACACCTTC
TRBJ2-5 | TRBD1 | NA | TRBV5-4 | CASWDREMEETQYF | TGTGCCAGTTGGGACAGGGAGATGGAGGAGACCCAGTACTTC
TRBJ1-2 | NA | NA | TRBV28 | CASRPTGLGYGYTF | TGTGCCAGCAGGCCTACAGGGCTCGGCTATGGCTACACCTTC
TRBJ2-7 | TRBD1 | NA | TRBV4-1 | CASSQGRTGAYEQYF | TGCGCCAGCAGCCAAGGGAGAACAGGGGCCTACGAGCAGTACTTC
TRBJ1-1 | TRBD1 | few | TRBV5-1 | CASSGGTDLTFF | TGCGCCAGCAGCGGAGGGACAGATCTTACTTTCTTT
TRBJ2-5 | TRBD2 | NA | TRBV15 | CATSKAGGRGQETQYF | TGTGCCACCAGCAAAGCGGGAGGGCGAGGGCAAGAGACCCAGTACTTC
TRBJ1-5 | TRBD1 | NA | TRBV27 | CASSWGQGGQPQHF | TGTGCCAGCAGTTGGGGACAGGGTGGGCAGCCCCAGCATTTT
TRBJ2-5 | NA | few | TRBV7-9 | CASSPRQTVETQYF | TGTGCCAGCAGCCCGAGGCAGACCGTAGAGACCCAGTACTTC
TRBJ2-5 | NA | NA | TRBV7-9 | CASSPTGRETQYF | TGTGCCAGCAGCCCTACAGGGCGAGAGACCCAGTACTTC
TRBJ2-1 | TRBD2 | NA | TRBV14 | CASSQAAGGPNEQFF | TGTGCCAGCAGCCAAGCGGCGGGAGGGCCCAATGAGCAGTTCTTC
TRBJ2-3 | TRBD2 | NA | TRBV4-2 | CASSPTLSGRAGSTDTQYF | TGTGCCAGCAGCCCAACGCTAAGCGGGAGGGCCGGAAGCACAGATACGCAGTATTTT
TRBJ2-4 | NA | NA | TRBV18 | CASSPLGIENIQYF | TGTGCCAGCTCACCTTTGGGGATCGAAAACATTCAGTACTTC
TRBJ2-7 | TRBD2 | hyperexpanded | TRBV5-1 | CASSLESGTSGRATYEQYF | TGCGCCAGCAGCTTGGAAAGTGGGACTAGCGGGAGGGCAACCTACGAGCAGTACTTC
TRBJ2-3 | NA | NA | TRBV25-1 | CASSDPSTSTDTQYF | TGTGCCAGCAGTGATCCCAGTACTAGCACAGATACGCAGTATTTT
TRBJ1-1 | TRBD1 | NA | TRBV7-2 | CASSSRTGGVTEAFF | TGTGCCAGCAGCTCAAGGACAGGGGGCGTAACTGAAGCTTTCTTT
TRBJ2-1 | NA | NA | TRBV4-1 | CASSPEGSAFDEQFF | TGCGCCAGCAGCCCCGAGGGCAGCGCTTTCGATGAGCAGTTCTTC
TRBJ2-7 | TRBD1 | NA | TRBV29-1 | CSVLGQGVTNEQYF | TGCAGCGTTCTAGGACAGGGTGTAACTAACGAGCAGTACTTC
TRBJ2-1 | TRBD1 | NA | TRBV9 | CASSPGTGGADNEQFF | TGTGCCAGCAGCCCAGGGACAGGGGGCGCCGACAATGAGCAGTTCTTC
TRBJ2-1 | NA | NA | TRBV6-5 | CASSWGAQTGEQFF | TGTGCCAGCAGTTGGGGGGCCCAGACCGGTGAGCAGTTCTTC
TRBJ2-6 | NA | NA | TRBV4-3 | CASSQRQDSLGPGANVLTF | TGCGCCAGCAGCCAGAGACAGGACTCCTTGGGCCCTGGGGCCAACGTCCTGACTTTC
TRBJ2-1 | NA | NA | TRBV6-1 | CASSEQDQANEQFF | TGTGCCAGCAGTGAGCAGGACCAGGCGAATGAGCAGTTCTTC
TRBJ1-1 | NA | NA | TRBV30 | CATRDRPGNTEAFF | TGTGCCACGAGAGATCGTCCGGGGAACACTGAAGCTTTCTTT